This T cell receptor (beta chain) was recovered during a study of cytomegalovirus exposure and HLA in healthy donors (dated by TCRdb to between 2016 and 2019). Background for the entire study: An earlier analysis of about 530 of the donors reported around 280 Gb of sequence data and approximately 120 million unique TCR beta sequences obtained from approximately 180 million T cells. About 300 gigabases of sequencing data and around 90 million unique TCR sequences made up an early release that covered under 750 HLA-typed donors. Among the 398 genotyped donors, around 81% belonged to the genetic ancestry cluster associated with self-reported Caucasian donors. The study aimed to test whether signatures of past pathogen exposure could be identified by cataloging public T cell receptors. Using immunosequencing, the study profiled T cell repertoires from around 680 subjects and related those repertoires to cytomegalovirus serostatus. In addition to the first cohort of roughly 700 subjects, a separate validation cohort of some 120 different subjects was used. To predict cytomegalovirus infection status, the study combined high-throughput TCR immunosequencing, statistical association of individual TCRs with disease status, and machine learning. In a later analysis, previously published TCR beta repertoires from 600 to 850 donors were re-analyzed and high-resolution HLA genotyping was added so that TCR occurrence patterns could be studied. The later analysis used no new phenotypic data to find candidate immune exposures, relying instead on TCR beta sequences and their occurrence across donors. An earlier analysis of fewer than 700 of the donors applied high-throughput TCR beta sequencing to assess whether each TCR beta V gene segment acted as functional or pseudogenic. Donor age, sex, ethnicity and CMV serostatus were collected together with the repertoire data. In a later genetic analysis, genome-wide SNP genotypes for about three fifths of the roughly 670 donors were used, and that subset was treated as a discovery cohort. Every discovery cohort repertoire had been produced on one sequencing platform. HLA typing included class I and class II loci at four-digit resolution. Typing coverage differed by locus: A, B, C, DRB1 and DQB1 were typed in roughly 620-630 donors, DQA1 in approximately 520, DPA1 in over 600, and DPB1 in 472. Four or five DR-DQ haplotypes were handled as single units for association and clustering, since linkage in the cohort was strong. On average, 235,054 unique TCR beta nucleotide sequences were sequenced per donor among 350 to 400 genotyped donors of the cohort, with 15% to 20% of those sequences being non-productive. Results and caveats for the whole study, not just this receptor: Strong co-occurrence of HLA alleles, especially DR and DQ, made assigning TCR associations to individual alleles difficult. The presence/absence analyses assumed that sequencing depth was roughly uniform across donors, and that assumption may not be true. In a later analysis, several top co-occurrence clusters were reported to appear linked to parvovirus B19, influenza, CMV and Epstein-Barr virus. According to a later genetic analysis, donors in an Asian-associated ancestry cluster had fewer N-insertions in productive TCRs than the approximately 630-donor mean. An association between a missense DCLRE1C variant and V-gene and J-gene trimming of TCR beta chains was found in a later genetic analysis and replicated in an independent cohort. An earlier analysis of some 560 of the donors showed that most TCR beta V segments appeared in productive rearrangements either about 87% or about 30% of the time, which broadly matched IMGT annotations. A group of highly shared sequence variants was considered likely to be a technical artifact of the sequencing pipeline. Because HLA typing was unavailable for some donors at each locus, only the typed subset was used in association tests. The only immune exposure information available for the cohort was CMV serostatus. In a later analysis, most CMV-associated TCR beta chains were found to appear HLA-restricted, with HLA associations seemingly driven largely by CMV exposure. The earlier analysis of approximately 560 of the donors excluded 15 to 20 rarely observed V segments, including chromosome 9 orphons, because counts were too low. The classifier was reported to diagnose cytomegalovirus status with high specificity and sensitivity in both the original cohort and the validation cohort. The study listed 164 TCR beta chains as associated with cytomegalovirus. Across donors, most TCR sequences were observed very rarely, whereas some public TCRs were present in many individuals. A few of the identified cytomegalovirus-associated TCR beta chains were confirmed in vitro to be specific for cytomegalovirus antigens. In this cohort, only TCR beta chains were sequenced, and detectable features were limited by the absence of alpha or paired-chain data. Correlated functional status among segregating V segments might reflect linkage disequilibrium, but an unknown experimental factor could not be ruled out. At a false discovery rate of 0.05, a later analysis linked around 17,000 TCR beta sequences to specific HLA alleles. The 87-base-pair reads could not distinguish some IMGT-functional V segments, including TRBV6-2 and TRBV6-3, so those segments were excluded. The authors suggested that the approach could potentially be extended to other disease states and immunological phenotypes. In a later analysis, the rate of TCR association differed among HLA loci, with DRB1 alleles having the most associated TCRs and HLA-C alleles having the fewest. A further reported finding was that TCR beta sequences accurately predicted the HLA-A and HLA-B alleles for most subjects in the first cohort. A later analysis found that HLA-associated TCR beta chains were more clonally expanded and had lower generation probabilities than equally common non-associated chains.

As for this clone: No antigen is known for it. Per-nucleotide qualities are absent, and no much larger clonotype sits a single base away.

The library was produced with the immunoSEQ multiplex PCR assay. The multiplex PCR relied on a mix of 60 forward primers for TCR Vbeta segments and 13 reverse primers for TCR Jbeta segments. Amplification of the CDR3 region of rearranged TCR beta genes was performed with a multiplex PCR assay on genomic DNA. On the Illumina HiSeq System, the amplified TCR beta libraries were sequenced as 87-base-pair reads. In the original analysis: A later analysis counted tens of millions of unique TCR beta chains across the approximately 700 repertoires, and around 9.9 million of these chains were shared by at least two donors. A nearest-neighbor algorithm error-corrected the raw reads and collapsed the reads into unique sequences, merging closely related sequences to remove PCR and sequencing errors. CDR3 sequences were aligned to IMGT reference sequences to assign V, D and J gene segments. For a sequence to be retained, a match of at least six nucleotides was required to both a V gene segment and a J gene segment. Rearrangements were called productive when the CDR3 lacked stop codons and stayed in frame with V and J; all others were non-productive. Following IMGT convention, CDR3 was defined as the stretch from the second conserved V-encoded cysteine up to the conserved J-encoded phenylalanine. The earlier analysis of about 610 of the donors excluded sequences that lacked an unambiguous match to a single V gene segment. An earlier analysis of several hundred of the donors called V segments functional above 56.7% productive rearrangements and segregating when the between-donor standard deviation exceeded 5%. To diagnose cytomegalovirus status from the catalog of TCR beta chain sequences, a statistical classification framework was built. V and J gene assignment, in a later analysis, came from comparing TCR nucleotide sequences with IMGT/GENE-DB human TR gene sequences. Using the TCRdist pipeline, a later analysis assigned CDR3 sequences along with most-parsimonious VDJ recombination scenarios. In a later analysis, each TCR beta chain was defined by its CDR3 amino acid sequence together with its V-gene family, and reads without a unique V-gene family were excluded. To address suspected cross-contamination and a sequencing artifact, a later analysis removed under 600 highly shared, low-generation-probability nucleotide sequences. A later analysis calculated a clonal expansion index for each public chain from normalized within-repertoire ranks of inferred template counts. In a later analysis, generation probabilities were computed with a VDJ recombination model fitted to out-of-frame rearrangements, and the resulting probabilities were checked against IGoR. A later analysis scored TCR-TCR, TCR-HLA and TCR-CMV co-occurrence with hypergeometric tests, applying a repertoire-size bias correction to TCR pairs. A later analysis estimated false discovery rates by permuting HLA or CMV assignments 20 times. In a later analysis, co-occurring TCRs were grouped with DBSCAN, and TCRdist sequence similarity was added when clustering was performed within HLA-allele-positive subsets. Repertoires with fewer than 30,000 or more than 120,000 public chains, plus five repertoires with anomalous nucleotide sharing, were excluded from co-occurrence clustering. The immuneACCESS repertoire file appears here via TCRdb, limited to in-frame rearrangements. These files lack a portion of the clones; in checked studies, under half of the deficit traces to unresolved V genes, and the cause of the others is not known. The DNA gave D and trimming, while V, J and clone size come from that table. The sample table shows some 160,000 clones, and about 85% are seen once. The ten largest clones capture 1.3% of the sample.

The cohort was made up of 500 to 800 healthy bone marrow donors. At the time of sampling, every cohort member was nominally healthy, though immune exposures that went unrecorded were likely present. The donor tested CMV seropositive, placing the donor among the approximately 310 seropositive members of the cohort. A peripheral blood sample was provided by each donor, and peripheral blood mononuclear cells were used for TCR beta sequencing. The Qiagen DNeasy Blood Extraction Kit was used to extract genomic DNA from the blood cell samples. Spanning cysteine to phenylalanine, the CDR3 consists of 16 amino acids. Only CDR3 DNA is held: 48 bases, read in frame from base 1. Germline trimming amounts to 1 base on V and 4 bases on J, with 4 as the count of junction bases outside the gene matches. As encoded in the germline V gene (reference sequence), CDR1 is SEHNR while CDR2 is FQNEAQ.

Specimen: PBMCs. This clonotype was obtained from a man between 50 and 59 years old in good health and CMV-seropositive. The receptor chain draws on TRBV7-9 and TRBJ2-7; 13 nucleotides in the junction match TRBD2. The nucleotides read TGTGCCAGCAGCTTAGGGACTAGCGGGGGCATATACGAGCAGTACTTC. It translates to CASSLGTSGGIYEQYF.